This T cell receptor beta chain was profiled in a study of blood T cell repertoires in COVID-19 (dated by TCRdb to the early 2020s). Some background on the complete study: The collaborator samples originated in the United States, Italy and Spain and spanned the acute and convalescent phases of COVID-19. The material from the prospective study consisted of cDNA or gDNA derived from T cells, B-cell-depleted T cells, or PBMCs. Subjects who had been exposed to COVID-19, were actively infected with it, or had recovered from it provided the deeply sampled blood TCRbeta repertoires that made up the dataset. The repertoires were made available in a free public database intended to serve as a resource for research on the immune response to SARS-CoV-2. Samples came from the ongoing ImmuneRACE study (first 160 participants) plus 1,254 subjects from 6 global collaborators. Sample metadata almost always included a de-identified subject ID, COVID-19 status, age in years and sex. Where available, HLA class I and class II types were obtained from metadata supplied by the sample provider rather than from assay-based typing.

V and J are truncated by 6 bases and 1 base respectively, leaving an intervening sequence of 15 bases. Including cysteine and phenylalanine, the CDR3 has 15 amino acids. Here the CDR3 DNA is all that survives: 45 bases in frame from base 1. The germline V gene provides CDR1 MRHNA and CDR2 SNTAGT. As to this clone: This clone's antigen is unknown. It has no much larger one-base neighbor in the sample; base qualities were not kept.

TCRbeta CDR3 regions were amplified from genomic DNA by means of the immunoSEQ Assay, a bias-controlled multiplex PCR. The published analysis was carried out like this. The number of nucleated cells in each sample was estimated from the amplification of reference gene primers within the assay. To quantify the absolute abundance of each unique TCRbeta CDR3 rearrangement, sequence reads were collapsed and filtered. For each sample, productive Simpson clonality was calculated as the square root of Simpson's diversity index over productive rearrangements. Here the immuneACCESS table is served through TCRdb, limited to in-frame sequences with V and J called. Missing clones are a known gap in these copies; in checked studies unresolved V genes cover under half, and the rest lacks a known reason. D and trimming were read from the DNA, whereas the V and J calls and clone size are those reported in that table. The sample yields around 150,000 clones; 77% were counted once. Around 3% of the sample comes from the top ten.

Each collaborating institution followed its own protocols to collect whole blood in K2EDTA tubes. For TCRbeta analysis, collaborator samples were shipped as frozen whole blood, as isolated PBMCs, or as DNA extracted from either sample type. What the work shows at the level of the full study, not this receptor alone: Clinical and demographic metadata were provided uncurated, with the amount varying by source and participant.

This receptor chain uses TRBV6-4 and TRBJ1-1; the D gene is possibly TRBD1, with 6 bases matching. This TCR derives from a man in his 70s with acute or convalescent COVID-19. Material for sequencing was peripheral blood. Read as DNA, the sequence is TGTGCCAGCAGGCCGAACACAGGGTCGAACACTGAAGCTTTCTTT. It specifies CASRPNTGSNTEAFF.